This T cell receptor (beta chain) appears in the sequencing data of a study of vaccination and CD4 T cells after COVID-19 (dated by TCRdb to the early 2020s). For the wider study: Convalescent patients had a positive SARS-CoV-2 result on nasal swab PCR, and of these patients, several had mild disease and one had severe disease. In around 9 COVID-19 convalescent patients and a few infection-naive healthy vaccine recipients, researchers compared the spike-specific CD4+ TCR repertoire from before mRNA vaccination with the repertoire from after. Post-COVID blood samples were collected from convalescent patients a median of roughly 100 days after diagnosis, with a range of roughly 35 to 180 days. Overlapping spike peptide pools from SARS-CoV-2 and from the common cold coronaviruses HCoV-NL63, HCoV-OC43 and HCoV-229E were used as culture stimuli. Two doses of either the Pfizer-BioNTech BNT162b2 vaccine (n=8) or the Moderna mRNA-1273 vaccine (n=2) were administered to participants. Control cultures used a CEFX viral epitope pool as positive control, an HIV-1 Nef peptide pool as negative control, or no peptide. In the convalescent cohort there were six males and four females, among whom were two Hispanic individuals, seven Caucasians, two Asians and one multiracial person. Post-vaccine blood samples were obtained a median of approximately 74 days after the second vaccine dose, with a range of roughly 13 to 250 days. Summary of the overall study and its limitations: In convalescent patients, a median around 86% of post-vaccine SARS-CoV-2-reactive clones were detected only after vaccination, suggesting vaccine-specific priming. Although the median number of SARS-CoV-2-reactive clonotypes went up from around 20 after infection to around 40 after vaccination, the increase was not significant. The number of convalescent patients in the study was relatively small, and the study did not examine early timepoints following natural infection. Of the vaccine-specific clones found in convalescent patients, nearly all (304 of 307) were mono-reactive for SARS-CoV-2 spike instead of being cross-reactive with common cold coronaviruses.

Library preparation was by PCR. TCR sequencing of DNA from cultured CD4+ T cells used the Oncomine TCR Beta short-read assay at the Johns Hopkins FTIC core. Genomic DNA was extracted from the cultured CD4+ T cells with the QIAamp micro DNA kit. Oncomine TCR Beta libraries from cultured CD4+ T cells were pooled using unique dual indexes and sequenced on an Illumina iSeq 100. On the study's bioinformatics: Non-productive sequences were filtered out, and CDR3s that did not start with C, did not end with F or W, or were shorter than 7 amino acids were discarded. Antigen-specific clonotypes were identified with the MANAFEST web application by comparing peptide-stimulated wells with reference and other culture wells. Positive clones required FDR below 0.05, an odds ratio above 5, and productive frequency above 0.1% in at least two of three replicate wells. Cross-reactive clonotypes were defined as significantly expanded in both SARS-CoV-2 spike wells and at least one common cold coronavirus spike condition. Using R version 3.6.1, CDR3 homology was evaluated through Levenshtein distances (stringdist) along with unrooted phylogenetic trees (ape). TCRdb ran its own pipeline on the public reads, namely fastp trimming at Q25 and MiXCR clone calling, and kept in-frame beta chains. Every entry covers one CDR3 protein and lists the most common genes and DNA from its rows. TCRdb's processing, not the study's, gives the V and J calls here. The sample table contains some 15,000 distinct CDR3 sequences; only one count was recorded for 35% of them. The leading ten clones occupy roughly 14% of the sample.

The sample's treatment or condition label, in plain terms: approximately nine-day PBMC culture with coronavirus spike peptide pools or control peptides (ViraFEST assay). The ViraFEST assay, used in the study, expanded antigen-specific T cells with peptide pools and then identified the expanded clonotypes through TCR sequencing. Positive SARS-CoV-2 PCR tests in the convalescent patients dated from March to December 2020, before Alpha, Beta and Delta variants emerged in the United States. Each well held two million PBMCs cultured with roughly 10 ug/ml peptide pools in IMDM containing around 5.5% human AB serum and about 10 IU/ml IL-2. On days 3 and 7, half of the culture medium was replaced with fresh IL-2-containing medium. Once the cells had been in culture for around ten days, the EasySep CD4+ T cell isolation kit was used to isolate CD4+ T cells by negative selection. Ficoll-Paque Plus gradient centrifugation was used to isolate PBMCs from whole blood, and the isolated PBMCs were then either used fresh or cryopreserved at -140C. Each culture condition was generally run in triplicate wells.

From the cysteine up to the phenylalanine, the CDR3 has a length of 14 residues. The kept DNA is CDR3 alone, 42 bases in frame from the first base. For CDR1 and CDR2, the germline V gene lists SGHTA and FQGTGA. Here V drops 5 bases and J drops 4 bases, and the junction holds 6 bases not matched to any gene. As regards this clonotype: Its antigen remains undetermined. Per-base quality was not reported, and no clone a single base away is much larger than it.

The chain joins TRBV7-3 to TRBJ1-1, with TRBD1 matching 8 junction bases. The sequence was collected from a human donor with COVID-19. The specimen was cultured CD4+ T cells from blood. The nucleotide sequence reads TGTGCCAGCAGCATAGGACAGGGCGGCACTGAAGCTTTCTTT. Its protein product is CASSIGQGGTEAFF.